A single sample is the source of the 24 T cell receptor beta chains below, sequenced in a study of blood T cell repertoires in COVID-19. Sequencing used immunoSEQ multiplex PCR; TCRdb keeps in-frame clones, though not all of them. The sample includes some 330,000 clones, about 90% of them seen just once. The sample consisted of peripheral blood. Receptors were obtained from a woman under 40 with COVID-19, enrolled during active disease.

This chain links TRBV11-3 with TRBJ1-3; weak D call: TRBD1 (5 bases). CDR3 length: 16 amino acids. Germline CDR1 is SGHNT and CDR2 is YENEEA. Trimming removed 0 bases at V and 4 bases at J, with 13 bases between. CDR3 loop: CASSLDLRGTGNTIYF. Here the CDR3 DNA reads TGTGCCAGCAGCTTAGATCTCCGGGGGACGGGAAACACCATATATTTT.

The CDR3 loop is CASSGGNSPLHF. DNA for the CDR3: TGTGCCAGCTCCGGAGGAAATTCACCCCTCCACTTT. The J gene is TRBJ1-6, the V gene TRBV2; no firm D call. V lost 8 bases and J 7 bases, leaving 9 bases between the germline ends. This CDR3 contains 12 residues. Germline CDR1 reads SNHLY; CDR2 reads FYNNEI.

This clone has just one count. J is TRBJ2-1 and V is TRBV6-1, with 12 bases that match TRBD2. J was trimmed by 9 bases and V by 2 bases; bases with no gene match: 5. The CDR3 is 15 amino acids. Germline V gives CDR1 MNHNS, CDR2 SASEGT. CDR3 loop: CASSELAGGPGEQFF. CDR3 DNA: TGTGCCAGCAGTGAACTAGCGGGGGGGCCAGGTGAGCAGTTCTTC.

This clone was counted only a few times. The V call is TRBV6-5, the J call TRBJ2-7, with D possibly TRBD1 on 5 matching bases. This CDR3 is 15 amino acids long. V lost 5 bases and J lost 3, with 17 bases in between. Germline CDR1 MNHEY, CDR2 SVGAGI. The CDR3 region has the DNA TGTGCCAGCAGTCCACGCCAGGGTAGTATCTACGAGCAGTACGTC. Translating gives CASSPRQGSIYEQYV.

The genes are TRBV11-2 and TRBJ2-5, with 14 bases that match TRBD2. V lost 1 base and J lost 5; bases outside the gene matches: 3. The CDR3 sequence is 16 residues long. Per germline, CDR1 SGHAT and CDR2 FQNNGV. The CDR3 DNA sequence: TGTGCCAGCAGCTTAGGACTAGCGGGGGGGCCGGAGACCCAGTACTTC. Translating it yields CASSLGLAGGPETQYF.

The gene calls are TRBV7-8 and TRBJ1-1; a possible D gene is TRBD1 (5 bases). Germline CDR1 is SGHVS and CDR2 is FQNEAQ. The CDR3 runs to 15 residues. Trimming cost V 0 bases and J 6 bases, with 14 bases left between them. Written as DNA, the CDR3 is TGTGCCAGCAGCTTAGCGGCAGGGACTGGGGCTGAAGCTTTCTTT. Encoded protein: CASSLAAGTGAEAFF.

The chain combines TRBV6-2 or TRBV6-3 with TRBJ1-2; unclear D gene. Germline V gene lookup returns CDR1 MNHEY and CDR2 SVGEGT. CDR3 length: 14 residues. With 2 bases removed from V and 8 bases from J, the gap between germline ends came to 15 bases. CDR3: CASSYPSRDVGYTF. CDR3 coding DNA: TGTGCCAGCAGTTACCCTTCGAGGGATGTGGGCTACACCTTC.

Details on this clone: In the same sample, other DNA sequences code for this CDR3. The V call is TRBV5-1, the J call TRBJ2-3, with TRBD2 matching 13 bases. Germline CDR1 SGHRS, CDR2 YFSETQ. The CDR3 is 18 amino acids. J lost 0 bases, V lost 3 bases, and 7 bases had no gene match. The CDR3 coding sequence is TGCGCCAGCAGCTCGTGGACTAGCGGGGGAATTAGCACAGATACGCAGTATTTT. Translated: CASSSWTSGGISTDTQYF.

The V call is TRBV6-1, the J call TRBJ2-7; D ambiguous. V gave up 3 bases and J gave up 4 bases, with 16 bases separating them. Germline V gene lookup returns CDR1 MNHNS and CDR2 SASEGT. This CDR3 contains 15 residues. CDR3: CASSDPFLSSYEQYF. The CDR3 DNA reads TGTGCCAGCAGTGACCCGTTTCTCAGTTCGTACGAGCAGTACTTC.

V and J are TRBV7-9 and TRBJ1-6, with TRBD1 matching over 8 bases. Trimming at V came to 8 bases and at J to 7 bases, leaving 10 bases not matched to a gene. The CDR3 is made up of 15 amino acids. Germline V lookup: CDR1 SEHNR, CDR2 FQNEAQ (reference sequence). The CDR3 loop reads CASGSQGVQNSPLHF. In nucleotides, the CDR3 is TGTGCCAGCGGGTCACAGGGGGTACAGAATTCACCCCTCCACTTT.

V and J are TRBV30 and TRBJ2-7, with TRBD1 matching over 7 bases. J was trimmed by 3 bases and V by 5 bases; bases with no gene match: 13. The germline CDR1 and CDR2 sequences are GTSNPN and SVGIG (reference sequence). The CDR3 loop spans 15 amino acids. The CDR3 reads CAWVPRARGYYEQYF. The CDR3 DNA reads as TGTGCCTGGGTCCCTCGAGCCAGGGGGTACTACGAGCAGTACTTC.

The chain employs TRBV27 and TRBJ2-3; D gene uncertain. The CDR3 covers 17 residues. Germline lookup yields CDR1 MNHEY and CDR2 SMNVEV (reference sequence). V dropped 6 bases and J dropped 0 bases, with 19 bases sitting between them. The CDR3 bases are TGTGCCAGCAGCCGCCCGGCTAGAGCCGGAAGCACAGATACGCAGTATTTT. Its protein is CASSRPARAGSTDTQYF.

In its sample, this clone was seen a few times. The CDR3 nucleotides are TGTGCCAGCAGCCCGCATCGGGGCGAGCAGTACGTC. It is translated as CASSPHRGEQYV. This chain uses TRBV7-9 with TRBJ2-7; perhaps TRBD2 as D (5 bases). The germline V gene encodes CDR1 SEHNR and CDR2 FQNEAQ (reference sequence). The CDR3 has 12 residues. V shed 5 bases and J shed 6 bases, with 11 bases lying between them.

V usage is TRBV2 and J usage is TRBJ1-6; D is uncertain. Germline V lookup: CDR1 SNHLY, CDR2 FYNNEI. The CDR3 sequence is 15 residues long. V lost 6 bases and J lost 2, with 11 bases in between. CDR3 in DNA: TGTGCCAGCAGATCCGTCCCCCCCTATAATTCACCCCTCCACTTT. Its protein is CASRSVPPYNSPLHF.

This clone was seen just once. The rearrangement links TRBV19 to TRBJ2-4; D gene uncertain. In germline, CDR1 is LNHDA, CDR2 SQIVND (reference sequence). The CDR3 length is 13 residues. V shed 1 base and J shed 8 bases, with 9 bases lying between them. CDR3: CASSIGRQDIQYF. DNA for the CDR3: TGTGCCAGTAGTATAGGAAGGCAGGACATTCAGTACTTC. The full variable domain, with the rest looked up from reference TRBV19 and TRBJ2-4, is DGGITQSPKYLFRKEGQNVTLSCEQNLNHDAMYWYRQDPGQGLRLIYYSQIVNDFQKGDIAEGYSVSREKKESFPLTVTSAQKNPTAFYLCASSIGRQDIQYFGAGTRLSVL.

The rearrangement joins TRBV7-9 to TRBJ1-2; 8 nucleotides align to TRBD1. CDR1 SEHNR and CDR2 FQNEAQ come from the germline V gene (reference sequence). With 5 bases clipped from V and 2 bases from J, the junction kept 7 bases outside the gene matches. This CDR3 region has 15 residues. The chain's CDR3 is CASSPRTGYNYGYTF. The CDR3 nucleotides are TGTGCCAGCAGCCCGAGGACAGGGTACAACTATGGCTACACCTTC.

This clone was seen once. This chain joins TRBV10-1 and TRBJ2-5; D is possibly TRBD1 (6 bases). Between the trimmed V and J ends, which lost 10 bases and 1 base, there was a span of 7 bases. The CDR3 is 11 residues long. Germline V gives CDR1 WNHNN, CDR2 SYGVQD (reference sequence). The CDR3 bases are TGCGCCACACAGGGCCAAGAGACCCAGTACTTC. This codes for CATQGQETQYF.

The rearrangement uses TRBV3-1 (or the pseudogene TRBV3-2) and TRBJ1-2; no definite D call. The V end lost 1 base, the J end lost 7 bases, and 13 bases lay between the germline ends. CDR1 and CDR2 from the germline V gene are LGHDT and YNNKEL (reference sequence). The CDR3 runs to 14 residues. The CDR3 is CASSQVAGRVGYTF. DNA for the CDR3: TGTGCCAGCAGCCAAGTGGCGGGGAGAGTTGGCTACACCTTC.

For the CDR3, the DNA is TGTGCCTGGAGTGTACGGTCCATCCTTTACAGGGACATGAACACTGAAGCTTTCTTT. Translation: CAWSVRSILYRDMNTEAFF. The rearrangement joins TRBV30 to TRBJ1-1, with D possibly matching TRBD1 (6 bases). The germline CDR1 and CDR2 sequences are GTSNPN and SVGIG (reference sequence). The CDR3 has 19 residues. V lost 0 bases and J lost 0, with 23 bases in between.

The count of this clone is one. One junction end does not reproduce the germline sequence, and a read error may be involved. The chain has TRBV6-5 and TRBJ1-2, with 8 bases aligning to TRBD1. Germline lookup yields CDR1 MNHEY and CDR2 SVGAGI. The CDR3 is 15 residues long. The CDR3 DNA sequence: TGTGCCAGCAGGGAGACGGACAGGGCGCCTGGTCGGGGGAGCTTC. Translating gives CASRETDRAPGRGSF.

This clone was observed a handful of times. The V and J genes are TRBV7-2 and TRBJ2-5; D uncertain. Germline assignment: CDR1 SGHTA and CDR2 FQGNSA. The CDR3 extends over 13 amino acids. Between the trimmed V and J ends, which lost 6 bases and 4 bases, there was a span of 12 bases. DNA for the CDR3: TGTGCCAGCAGTAGATCCACGATAGAGACCCAGTACTTC. Protein: CASSRSTIETQYF.

This chain links TRBV4-1 with TRBJ2-2; 7 bases are a match to TRBD2. The CDR3 spans 13 residues. J gave up 10 bases and V 5 bases, and 7 bases lay outside the gene matches. Germline V gene sequence: CDR1 MGHRA, CDR2 YSYEKL. The DNA of the CDR3 is TGCGCCAGCAGCTGGGGGGGTAGGGAGGAGCTGTTTTTT. Amino acid sequence: CASSWGGREELFF.

The chain is built from TRBV5-6 and TRBJ1-5, with 7 bases lining up with TRBD1. V lost 0 bases to trimming and J lost 4 bases; unmatched junction nucleotides: 4. The CDR3 has 15 amino acids. The germline V gene has CDR1 SGHDT and CDR2 YYEEEE. The CDR3 loop is CASSLEAGGNQPQHF. The CDR3 nucleotides are TGTGCCAGCAGCTTGGAAGCAGGGGGAAATCAGCCCCAGCATTTT.

The chain carries TRBV7-3 and TRBJ2-3; 10 nucleotides match TRBD2. The CDR3 is 16 residues long. Per germline, CDR1 SGHTA and CDR2 FQGTGA. V was pared by 5 bases and J by 1 base, with 6 bases of the junction left unmatched. CDR3 in amino acids: CASSTNSGGRTDTQYF. In nucleotides, the CDR3 is TGTGCCAGCAGCACCAATAGCGGGGGGCGCACAGATACGCAGTATTTT.